The present entry profiles one T cell receptor (beta chain) with its context. Its antigen is unknown. This CDR3 region has 13 residues. Germline CDR1 SGHAT, CDR2 FQNNGV. V was shortened by 6 bases and J by 13 bases, with 21 bases between the two germline ends. The data were obtained in a study of T cells in Graves' hyperthyroidism and ophthalmopathy. Points from the study as a whole: Blood shared most expanded thyroid clonotypes above 0.001. The model predicted ophthalmopathy a median approximately 6.3 months before onset. Patients with ophthalmopathy were separated from those with stable hyperthyroidism by a 13 V-J model.

Researchers took RNA transcripts and amplified the TCR beta CDR3 regions from them. A set of HTBI primers served as the primers for a first-round RT-PCR of the TCR CDR3. TCRdb ran MiXCR on the multiplex PCR reads and lists one entry per CDR3 protein. The table includes around 300,000 distinct CDR3 sequences, approximately 14% detected once. Ophthalmopathy cases scored 3 or more on the Clinical Activity Score and 4 or more on NOSPECS grade, with duration below 3 months. The TCR comes from a woman in her thirties or forties with Graves' ophthalmopathy. The material sequenced was blood. The rearrangement joins TRBV11-2 to TRBJ1-2; D call uncertain. The CDR3: CASSSFGHQDLTF. The CDR3 region has the DNA TGTGCCAGCAGTTCATTTGGCCACCAGGACCTCACCTTC.